Shown below are 22 T cell receptor beta chains from a single sample sequenced in a study of T cell changes during pregnancy in multiple sclerosis. Sequencing used immunoSEQ multiplex PCR; TCRdb keeps in-frame clones, though not all of them. The sample records some 85,000 clones, about 93% being singletons. The sequences come from peripheral blood, collected in the second trimester of pregnancy. The receptors derive from a female donor in good health, enrolled as a control in a pregnancy study.

The sample holds one count of this clone. CDR3 sequence: CASSRISGYGYTF. In nucleotides, the CDR3 is TGCGCCAGCAGCCGCATTTCAGGGTATGGCTACACCTTC. This chain joins TRBV4-1 and TRBJ1-2; D is perhaps TRBD1 (5 bases). This CDR3 comprises 13 residues. The V and J ends lost 4 bases and 5 bases respectively, with 11 bases between them. Looked up from germline, CDR1 is MGHRA and CDR2 is YSYEKL.

The chain carries TRBV11-3 and TRBJ1-2; no reliable D call. Germline V gene lookup returns CDR1 SGHNT and CDR2 YENEEA. V lost 4 bases, J lost 5 bases, and 8 bases lay in between. This CDR3 is 12 amino acids long. CDR3 DNA sequence: TGTGCCAGCAGCTCCCGAGGTTATGGCTACACCTTC. Its protein is CASSSRGYGYTF. The variable domain in full, completed from reference TRBV11-3 and TRBJ1-2, reads EAGVVQSPRYKIIEKKQPVAFWCNPISGHNTLYWYLQNLGQGPELLIRYENEEAVDDSQLPKDRFSAERLKGVDSTLKIQPAELGDSAVYLCASSSRGYGYTFGSGTRLTVV.

The V gene is TRBV12-5, the J gene TRBJ1-2; possibly TRBD1 for D (6 bases). Germline CDR1 LGHNT, CDR2 FRNRAP. The CDR3 consists of 16 residues. V shed 3 bases and J shed 2 bases, with 16 bases lying between them. The CDR3 bases are TGTGCTAGTGGTTTTATCGGCCCCAGGGGAAACTATGGCTACACCTTC. This sequence encodes CASGFIGPRGNYGYTF.

The V and J genes are TRBV5-1 and TRBJ1-2; the D gene is possibly TRBD1 (6 bases). The germline V gene encodes CDR1 SGHRS and CDR2 YFSETQ. CDR3 length: 14 residues. V was cut by 0 bases and J by 8 bases, with 14 bases left in between. CDR3 sequence reads: CASSLERTVWGYTF. In DNA, the CDR3 is TGCGCCAGCAGCTTGGAAAGGACAGTGTGGGGCTACACCTTC.

This chain uses TRBV7-8 with TRBJ1-2, with D possibly matching TRBD1 (6 bases). V was trimmed by 5 bases and J by 3 bases, leaving 10 bases between them. The germline CDR1 and CDR2 sequences are SGHVS and FQNEAQ. The CDR3 is made up of 13 amino acids. Here the CDR3 reads CASSGGGYYGYTF. In DNA, the CDR3 is TGTGCCAGCAGCGGCGGGGGCTACTATGGCTACACCTTC.

V usage is TRBV11-3 and J usage is TRBJ1-2, with D unresolved. V lost 4 bases and J 4 bases, leaving 4 bases between the germline ends. The CDR3 sequence is 11 residues long. CDR1 is SGHNT and CDR2 is YENEEA in the germline V gene. CDR3 sequence: CASSSSYGYTF. CDR3 DNA: TGTGCCAGCAGCTCCAGCTATGGCTACACCTTC.

This clone was seen a few times. The chain links TRBV19 to TRBJ2-3; 10 positions match TRBD1. There are 20 residues in the CDR3. V lost 5 bases to trimming and J lost 5 bases; unmatched junction nucleotides: 22. Looked up from germline, CDR1 is LNHDA and CDR2 is SQIVND (reference sequence). CDR3 coding DNA: TGTGCCAGTAGTCTAGGTCGACAGGGGGCCGGACCCTCGATTAGAGATACGCAGTATTTT. This encodes CASSLGRQGAGPSIRDTQYF.

The chain joins TRBV7-9 to TRBJ1-6; 8 positions agree with TRBD1. Germline V gene lookup returns CDR1 SEHNR and CDR2 FQNEAQ (reference sequence). This CDR3 is 14 amino acids long. The junction had 2 bases not matched to a gene; V was cut back by 5 bases and J by 5 bases. The CDR3 sequence is CASSRGQDNSPLHF. CDR3 nucleotide sequence: TGTGCCAGCAGCCGGGGACAGGATAATTCACCCCTCCACTTT.

This rearrangement joins TRBV13 to TRBJ2-7; possible D gene TRBD1, 6 bases. Trimming pared 4 bases from V and 7 bases from J, leaving 29 bases between. The CDR3 spans 18 residues. CDR1 and CDR2 from the germline V gene are PRHDT and FYEKMQ (reference sequence). The CDR3, as DNA: TGTGCCAGCAGCTCCCTTCGGAGGTTTGGACAGAGTCCTTTGGAGCAGTACTTC. It is translated as CASSSLRRFGQSPLEQYF.

The rearrangement joins TRBV29-1 to TRBJ2-2; the match to TRBD1 covers 8 bases. The CDR3 has 16 amino acids. Germline V gene sequence: CDR1 SQVTM, CDR2 ANQGSEA. J lost 7 bases, V lost 0 bases, and 10 bases had no gene match. The CDR3, as DNA: TGCAGCGTTGAAGATCTGAGGCAGGGGGCCAACGGGGAGCTGTTTTTT. It yields the protein CSVEDLRQGANGELFF.

The chain joins TRBV27 to TRBJ1-1; 7 nucleotides align to TRBD1. V lost 2 bases and J lost 1; bases outside the gene matches: 10. Germline V gives CDR1 MNHEY, CDR2 SMNVEV (reference sequence). This CDR3 region has 17 residues. The CDR3, as DNA: TGTGCCAGCAGTTTACTATCCGGGCGACAGGGGAACACTGAAGCTTTCTTT. It translates to CASSLLSGRQGNTEAFF.

The chain uses TRBV19 and TRBJ2-4; 7 bases line up with TRBD1. Unmatched junction bases numbered 5, after V lost 8 bases and J lost 1 base. Germline values: CDR1 LNHDA, CDR2 SQIVND (reference sequence). CDR3 size: 14 residues. CDR3 loop: CASAETGAKNIQYF. In DNA form, the CDR3 reads TGTGCCAGTGCGGAGACAGGGGCCAAAAACATTCAGTACTTC.

The chain combines TRBV2 with TRBJ2-2; tentative D call: TRBD2 (7 bases). The CDR3 spans 17 residues. The V end was cut by 6 bases, the J end by 6 bases, with 23 bases between. Germline V gene lookup returns CDR1 SNHLY and CDR2 FYNNEI. The CDR3 sequence: CASRDWGGGVVPGELFF. CDR3 sequence (DNA): TGTGCCAGCAGGGACTGGGGCGGGGGCGTGGTACCCGGGGAGCTGTTTTTT.

The rearrangement links TRBV10-3 to TRBJ2-3; D might be TRBD2 (6 bases). CDR3 length: 13 amino acids. CDR1 ENHRY and CDR2 SYGVKD come from the germline V gene. V lost 4 bases, J lost 10 bases, and 15 bases lay in between. CDR3 in amino acids: CAISGRSSEAQYF. The DNA for the CDR3 is TGTGCCATCAGTGGACGATCTAGCGAGGCGCAGTATTTT.

The V call is TRBV30, the J call TRBJ2-6; a weak D match, TRBD2 (6 bases). The V and J ends lost 2 bases and 4 bases respectively, with 18 bases between them. CDR3 size: 17 residues. Germline lookup yields CDR1 GTSNPN and CDR2 SVGIG (reference sequence). The chain's CDR3 is CAWSLGPSRGGANVLTF. CDR3 sequence (DNA): TGTGCCTGGAGTTTGGGGCCCTCCCGGGGGGGGGCCAACGTCCTGACTTTC. Variable domain in full (rest from reference TRBV30 and TRBJ2-6): SQTIHQWPATLVQPVGSPLSLECTVEGTSNPNLYWYRQAAGRGLQLLFYSVGIGQISSEVPQNLSASRPQDRQFILSSKKLLLSDSGFYLCAWSLGPSRGGANVLTFGAGSRLTVL.

This clone was recorded only once. This chain joins TRBV7-9 and TRBJ1-1; tentative D call: TRBD1 (6 bases). Trimming pared 3 bases from V and 5 bases from J, leaving 16 bases between. This CDR3 spans 15 amino acids. Germline V lookup: CDR1 SEHNR, CDR2 FQNEAQ (reference sequence). CDR3 DNA sequence: TGTGCCAGCAGCTTGGACGGGGGAGGGGGAACTGAAGCTTTCTTT. Protein: CASSLDGGGGTEAFF. The full variable domain, rest sourced from reference TRBV7-9 and TRBJ1-1, is DTGVSQNPRHKITKRGQNVTFRCDPISEHNRLYWYRQTLGQGPEFLTYFQNEAQLEKSRLLSDRFSAERPKGSFSTLEIQRTEQGDSAMYLCASSLDGGGGTEAFFGQGTRLTVV.

The chain joins TRBV6-1 to TRBJ1-2, with 8 bases that match TRBD1. CDR3 length: 13 amino acids. After removal of 4 bases from V and 5 bases from J, the junction contained 3 bases not matched to a gene. Germline V gene data show CDR1 as MNHNS and CDR2 as SASEGT. In DNA form, the CDR3 reads TGTGCCAGCAGTGGGGACAGGTATTATGGCTACACCTTC. Translation: CASSGDRYYGYTF.

This clone showed up just a few times. The chain employs TRBV4-1 and TRBJ1-2, with D unresolved. The CDR3 has 13 amino acids. Germline V CDR1 and CDR2: MGHRA, YSYEKL. V was cut by 0 bases and J by 7 bases, with 9 bases left in between. The CDR3 is CASSQDGRTGYTF. CDR3 DNA sequence: TGCGCCAGCAGCCAAGATGGGAGGACTGGCTACACCTTC.

The chain has TRBV6-5 and TRBJ2-5; TRBD2 is a possible D gene (6 bases). CDR1 and CDR2 from the germline V gene are MNHEY and SVGAGI. There are 16 residues in the CDR3. Trimming cost V 2 bases and J 0 bases, with 13 bases left between them. The CDR3: CASSYAGPADQETQYF. The CDR3 DNA follows: TGTGCCAGCAGTTACGCGGGGCCGGCGGACCAAGAGACCCAGTACTTC.

This chain links TRBV4-1 with TRBJ1-3, with 11 bases aligning to TRBD1. V shed 0 bases and J 7 bases; nucleotides not matched to a gene: 5. The CDR3 is 16 residues long. Germline values: CDR1 MGHRA, CDR2 YSYEKL. CDR3 residues: CASSQDWDRGRNTIYF. The CDR3 bases are TGCGCCAGCAGCCAAGACTGGGACAGGGGGAGGAACACCATATATTTT.

The chain is built from TRBV29-1 and TRBJ1-2, with D possibly being TRBD1 (6 bases). CDR1 and CDR2 (germline): SQVTM, ANQGSEA. The CDR3 has 13 residues. V dropped 5 bases and J dropped 2 bases, with 12 bases sitting between them. CDR3 sequence: CSVPGQWNYGYTF. CDR3 DNA sequence: TGCAGCGTTCCCGGACAGTGGAACTATGGCTACACCTTC.

This clone was seen just once. The chain couples TRBV9 to TRBJ1-5; D perhaps matches TRBD1 (6 bases). The CDR3 has 14 amino acids. CDR1 and CDR2 from the germline V gene are SGDLS and YYNGEE. Trimming cost V 5 bases and J 4 bases, with 13 bases left between them. The CDR3 protein is CASSPGHGNQPQHF. In nucleotides, the CDR3 is TGTGCCAGCAGTCCGGGACACGGAAATCAGCCCCAGCATTTT.